A selection of T cell receptor beta chains follows, all from one sample in a study of blood T cell repertoires in COVID-19. Generated by immunoSEQ multiplex PCR, the TCRdb table keeps only in-frame clones and is missing some. The sample records roughly 400,000 clones, nearly 90% being singletons. The specimen was PBMCs or T cells enriched from blood (not recorded which). Every receptor here comes from a woman aged 40 to 50 with acute COVID-19. The CDR3 runs from the conserved cysteine through the conserved F or W. D genes are given only for firm matches. Size tells how often a clone was seen (once, few, many) or the class of an expanded clone, and some rows leave it out.

clone_size: .
d_call: TRBD1
v_call: TRBV27
j_call: TRBJ2-1
cdr3_aa: CASSPRGSSYNEQFF
cdr3_nt: TGTGCCAGCAGTCCCAGGGGGAGCTCCTACAATGAGCAGTTCTTC

clone_size: .
d_call: TRBD1
v_call: TRBV5-1
j_call: TRBJ1-1
cdr3_aa: CASKAGQGNTEAFF
cdr3_nt: TGCGCCAGCAAGGCCGGACAGGGGAACACTGAAGCTTTCTTT

clone_size: .
d_call: .
v_call: TRBV2
j_call: TRBJ1-1
cdr3_aa: CASRVTGSTEAFF
cdr3_nt: TGTGCCAGCAGAGTTACAGGGTCCACTGAAGCTTTCTTT

clone_size: .
d_call: TRBD2
v_call: TRBV4-1
j_call: TRBJ2-2
cdr3_aa: CASSQGGVGLALTGELFF
cdr3_nt: TGCGCCAGCAGCCAAGGTGGGGTTGGACTAGCGTTGACCGGGGAGCTGTTTTTT

clone_size: .
d_call: TRBD1
v_call: TRBV24-1
j_call: TRBJ2-1
cdr3_aa: CATSDSGQGPHNEQFF
cdr3_nt: TGTGCCACCAGTGATTCCGGACAGGGACCTCACAATGAGCAGTTCTTC

clone_size: .
d_call: TRBD1
v_call: TRBV18
j_call: TRBJ1-2
cdr3_aa: CASSPGQGTSGYTF
cdr3_nt: TGTGCCAGCTCCCCCGGACAGGGGACGAGTGGCTACACCTTC

clone_size: .
d_call: TRBD2
v_call: TRBV5-6
j_call: TRBJ2-2
cdr3_aa: CASSFPSGGAHGELFF
cdr3_nt: TGTGCCAGCAGCTTCCCAAGCGGGGGGGCCCACGGGGAGCTGTTTTTT

clone_size: .
d_call: .
v_call: TRBV5-8
j_call: TRBJ2-3
cdr3_aa: CASSYLVTADTQYF
cdr3_nt: TGTGCCAGCAGCTATCTAGTCACCGCAGATACGCAGTATTTT

clone_size: .
d_call: TRBD1
v_call: TRBV30
j_call: TRBJ1-6
cdr3_aa: CAWSAYRQGRSPLHF
cdr3_nt: TGTGCCTGGAGTGCTTACAGACAGGGCAGATCACCCCTCCACTTT

clone_size: .
d_call: .
v_call: TRBV5-6
j_call: TRBJ1-1
cdr3_aa: CASRRSGVNTEAFF
cdr3_nt: TGTGCCAGCAGGAGGTCGGGAGTAAACACTGAAGCTTTCTTT

clone_size: .
d_call: .
v_call: TRBV5-4
j_call: TRBJ2-7
cdr3_aa: CASAREPSGYEQYF
cdr3_nt: TGTGCCAGCGCCCGGGAACCCTCGGGCTACGAGCAGTACTTC

clone_size: .
d_call: .
v_call: TRBV15
j_call: TRBJ2-7
cdr3_aa: CATSRDTRHSYEQYF
cdr3_nt: TGTGCCACCAGCAGAGATACGAGACACAGCTACGAGCAGTACTTC

clone_size: .
d_call: TRBD1
v_call: TRBV7-8
j_call: TRBJ1-2
cdr3_aa: CASSLGVSGGDSYGYTF
cdr3_nt: TGTGCCAGCAGCTTAGGTGTTTCAGGGGGCGACAGCTATGGCTACACCTTC

clone_size: .
d_call: TRBD1
v_call: TRBV11-2
j_call: TRBJ2-5
cdr3_aa: CASSSGQGVETQYF
cdr3_nt: TGTGCCAGCAGCTCGGGACAGGGTGTGGAGACCCAGTACTTC

clone_size: .
d_call: TRBD2
v_call: TRBV30
j_call: TRBJ2-5
cdr3_aa: CAWRTSGWAETQYF
cdr3_nt: TGTGCCTGGCGGACTAGCGGGTGGGCGGAGACCCAGTACTTC

clone_size: .
d_call: TRBD1
v_call: TRBV9
j_call: TRBJ1-2
cdr3_aa: CASRQGGDNYGYTF
cdr3_nt: TGTGCCAGCAGGCAGGGGGGAGACAACTATGGCTACACCTTC

clone_size: few
d_call: .
v_call: TRBV4-1
j_call: TRBJ1-3
cdr3_aa: CASSQEGTNSGNTIYF
cdr3_nt: TGCGCCAGCAGCCAAGAGGGCACCAACTCTGGAAACACCATATATTTT

clone_size: .
d_call: .
v_call: TRBV5-8
j_call: TRBJ1-3
cdr3_aa: CASSLGGHPSSGNTIYF
cdr3_nt: TGTGCCAGCAGCTTGGGGGGACACCCTAGCTCTGGAAACACCATATATTTT

clone_size: .
d_call: .
v_call: TRBV5-1
j_call: TRBJ2-3
cdr3_aa: CASSHDRNTDTQYF
cdr3_nt: TGCGCCAGCAGCCACGACAGAAACACAGATACGCAGTATTTT

clone_size: .
d_call: .
v_call: TRBV5-1
j_call: TRBJ1-1
cdr3_aa: CASSLSGLGTITEAFF
cdr3_nt: TGCGCCAGCAGCTTGTCGGGGCTCGGGACAATTACTGAAGCTTTCTTT

clone_size: .
d_call: TRBD1
v_call: TRBV7-9
j_call: TRBJ2-7
cdr3_aa: CASSPPGTEEQYF
cdr3_nt: TGTGCCAGCAGCCCCCCAGGGACAGAAGAGCAGTACTTC

clone_size: .
d_call: TRBD2
v_call: TRBV11-3
j_call: TRBJ2-3
cdr3_aa: CASSPGLAGVEDTQYF
cdr3_nt: TGTGCCAGCAGCCCTGGACTAGCGGGGGTAGAAGATACGCAGTATTTT

clone_size: .
d_call: TRBD2
v_call: TRBV5-4
j_call: TRBJ2-3
cdr3_aa: CASSLASGGVSTDTQYF
cdr3_nt: TGTGCCAGCAGCTTGGCTAGCGGGGGGGTTAGCACAGATACGCAGTATTTT

clone_size: .
d_call: TRBD1
v_call: TRBV5-1
j_call: TRBJ2-7
cdr3_aa: CASSLVPTGDPSYEQYF
cdr3_nt: TGCGCCAGCAGCTTGGTTCCCACAGGGGACCCGTCCTACGAGCAGTACTTC

clone_size: .
d_call: TRBD1
v_call: TRBV10-1
j_call: TRBJ1-6
cdr3_aa: CASSDGGQGLSPLHF
cdr3_nt: TGCGCCAGCAGTGACGGGGGACAGGGGCTGTCACCCCTCCACTTT